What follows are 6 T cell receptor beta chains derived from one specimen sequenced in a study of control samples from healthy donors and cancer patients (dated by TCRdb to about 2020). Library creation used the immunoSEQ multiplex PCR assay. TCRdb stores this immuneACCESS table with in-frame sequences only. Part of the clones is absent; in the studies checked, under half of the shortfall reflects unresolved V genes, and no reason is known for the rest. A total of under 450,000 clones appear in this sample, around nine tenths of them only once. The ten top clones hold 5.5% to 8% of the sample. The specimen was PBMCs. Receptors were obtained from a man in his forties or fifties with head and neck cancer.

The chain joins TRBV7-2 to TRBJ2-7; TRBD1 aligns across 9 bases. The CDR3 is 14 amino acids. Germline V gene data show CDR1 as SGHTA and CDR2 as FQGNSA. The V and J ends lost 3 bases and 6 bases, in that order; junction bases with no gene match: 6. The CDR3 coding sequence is TGTGCCAGCAGCTTTGGGACAGGGCGGTTCGAGCAGTACTTC. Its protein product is CASSFGTGRFEQYF.

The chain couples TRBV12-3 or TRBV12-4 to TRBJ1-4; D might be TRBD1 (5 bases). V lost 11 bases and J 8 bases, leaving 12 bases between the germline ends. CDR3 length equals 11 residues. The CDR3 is CASGGREKLFF. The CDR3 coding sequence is TGTGCCTCGGGGGGTCGAGAAAAACTGTTTTTT.

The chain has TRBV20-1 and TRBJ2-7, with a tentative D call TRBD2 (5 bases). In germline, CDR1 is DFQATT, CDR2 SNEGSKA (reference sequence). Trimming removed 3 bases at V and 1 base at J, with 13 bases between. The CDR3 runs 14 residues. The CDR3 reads CSASPASKSYEQYF. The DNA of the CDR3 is TGCAGTGCTAGTCCGGCTAGCAAATCCTACGAGCAGTACTTC.

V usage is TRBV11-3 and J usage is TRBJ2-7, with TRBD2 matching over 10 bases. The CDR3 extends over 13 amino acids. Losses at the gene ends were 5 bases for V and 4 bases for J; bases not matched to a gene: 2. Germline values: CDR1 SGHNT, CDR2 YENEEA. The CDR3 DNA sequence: TGTGCCAGCAGCCCTAGCGGGAGATACGAGCAGTACTTC. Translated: CASSPSGRYEQYF. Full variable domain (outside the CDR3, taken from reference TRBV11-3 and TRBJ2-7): EAGVVQSPRYKIIEKKQPVAFWCNPISGHNTLYWYLQNLGQGPELLIRYENEEAVDDSQLPKDRFSAERLKGVDSTLKIQPAELGDSAVYLCASSPSGRYEQYFGPGTRLTVT.

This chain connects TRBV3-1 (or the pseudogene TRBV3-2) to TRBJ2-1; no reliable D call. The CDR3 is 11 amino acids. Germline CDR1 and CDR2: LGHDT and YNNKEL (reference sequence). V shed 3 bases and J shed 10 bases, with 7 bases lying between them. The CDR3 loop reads CASSQAAEQFF. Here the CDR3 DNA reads TGTGCCAGCAGCCAGGCGGCCGAGCAGTTCTTC.

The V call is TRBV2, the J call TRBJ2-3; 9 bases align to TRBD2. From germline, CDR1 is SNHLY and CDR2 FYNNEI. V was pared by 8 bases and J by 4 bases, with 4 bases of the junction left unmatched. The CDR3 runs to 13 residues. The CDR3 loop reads CASVAGVADTQYF. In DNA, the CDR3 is TGTGCCAGCGTAGCGGGAGTGGCAGATACGCAGTATTTT.